This T cell receptor beta chain was recovered during a study of blood T cell repertoires in COVID-19. CDR1 is LGHNA and CDR2 is YSLEER in the germline V gene. With V trimmed by 0 bases and J by 4 bases, 3 bases remained unmatched. CDR3 length: 17 amino acids. Profiled with immunoSEQ multiplex PCR; TCRdb holds only in-frame clones, not every one. The repertoire has about 160,000 clones, approximately 88% of them found once; the top ten carry roughly 9%. The J gene is TRBJ2-6, the V gene TRBV4-3, with TRBD1 matching 10 bases. The sequenced sample consisted of peripheral blood. The sequence was obtained from a woman older than 75 with active or convalescent COVID-19. The CDR3: CASSQDDRGPGANVLTF. The CDR3 nucleotides are TGCGCCAGCAGCCAAGATGACAGGGGGCCCGGGGCCAACGTCCTGACTTTC.